A selection of T cell receptor beta chains follows, all from one sample in a study of OX40 agonist ivuxolimab in advanced cancers. Using immunoSEQ multiplex PCR, the repertoire was profiled, and TCRdb retains in-frame clones only, with some absent. The table lists 95,000 or so clones, approximately 85% of them singletons. Sequencing was performed on CD4+ or CD8+ T cells sorted from blood, taken in a trial of the OX40 agonist ivuxolimab. The receptors come from an adult with an advanced solid tumor such as melanoma, head and neck, liver or kidney cancer. Each CDR3 is given with its conserved first and last residue. Each record gives: V gene, J gene, D gene, clone size, CDR3 DNA, CDR3 protein. The D gene is left open where the match is weak. Clone size appears in some rows only: once, few, many, or a class for an expanded clone.

TRBV19	TRBJ2-7	-	-	TGTGCCAGTAGTATGGTTGGACCCTACGAGCAGTACTTC	CASSMVGPYEQYF
TRBV7-9	TRBJ1-4	-	-	TGTGCCACCTCAACCCCAAGCAGGGATAAACTGTTTTTT	CATSTPSRDKLFF
TRBV15	TRBJ2-3	-	-	TGTGCCACCAGCAGCCGGGACCCCTTTTTAGATACGCAGTATTTT	CATSSRDPFLDTQYF
TRBV28	TRBJ2-7	-	-	TGTGCCAGCAAGGGGGGGAAAACGTACGAGCAGTACTTC	CASKGGKTYEQYF
TRBV7-8	TRBJ2-3	-	-	TGTGCCAGCAGCTTAGCGGAAGAGGGAGAGGAGGTATATTTT	CASSLAEEGEEVYF
TRBV7-2	TRBJ2-4	-	-	TGTGCCAGCAGCTTAGAAAGTGGGAACATTCAGTACTTC	CASSLESGNIQYF
TRBV27	TRBJ2-7	TRBD1	-	TGTGCCAGCAAAAACCGGGACAGGGGCCCTGGGGAGCAGTACTTC	CASKNRDRGPGEQYF
TRBV28	TRBJ1-1	-	-	TGTGCCAGCACCGTCGCGGTACCGAGAAGTACTGAAGCTTTCTTT	CASTVAVPRSTEAFF
TRBV28	TRBJ2-1	-	-	TGTGCCAGCAGTGGGGCGGGGTTATCCTACAATGAGCAGTTCTTC	CASSGAGLSYNEQFF
TRBV7-9	TRBJ2-1	TRBD1	-	TGTGCCAGCAGCCTAACAGGGGGGAGGTACAATGAGCAGTTCTTC	CASSLTGGRYNEQFF
TRBV10-3	TRBJ2-2	-	-	TGTGCCATCATTAGAGGGGACGGGACACCGAACACCGGGGAGCTGTTTTTT	CAIIRGDGTPNTGELFF
TRBV4-1	TRBJ2-7	-	-	TGCGCCAGCAGCCAAGATGCGGGGCAAACCTCCTACGAGCAGTACTTC	CASSQDAGQTSYEQYF
TRBV6-6	TRBJ2-3	TRBD2	-	TGTGCCAGCGGAGACGGGAGGGTGGATACGCAGTATTTT	CASGDGRVDTQYF
TRBV5-5	TRBJ2-7	-	-	TGTGCCAGCAGCTTCGGTGGGATCAACGAGCAGTACTTC	CASSFGGINEQYF
TRBV25-1	TRBJ1-6	-	-	TGTGCCAGCAGTGAAGGGCAGAAACTACGTGTGGGCAATTCACCCCTCCACTTT	CASSEGQKLRVGNSPLHF
TRBV28	TRBJ2-2	-	-	TGTGCCAGCAGTGCAGGGGACACCGGGGAGCTGTTTTTT	CASSAGDTGELFF
TRBV7-8	TRBJ2-7	-	once	TGTGCCAGCAGCCAATATAACCAGCCCCGCGAGCAGTACTTC	CASSQYNQPREQYF
TRBV6-5	TRBJ1-5	-	-	TGTGCCAGCAGCCTTGGGGGCCGGAATCAGCCCCAGCATTTT	CASSLGGRNQPQHF
TRBV7-9	TRBJ2-7	-	-	TGTGCCAGCAGCCGAGACGGGGGTCAGGACGAGCAGTACTTC	CASSRDGGQDEQYF
TRBV27	TRBJ2-3	-	few	TGTGCCAGCAGTTATTGGATGGGGAGCCCAGATACGCAGTATTTT	CASSYWMGSPDTQYF
TRBV4-3	TRBJ2-5	TRBD2	-	TGCGCCAGCAGCCAAGATTTTAGCGGGAGGGCCGGGGAGACCCAGTACTTC	CASSQDFSGRAGETQYF
TRBV11-2	TRBJ1-2	-	-	TGTGCCAGCAGCCCGTTCGAGGGGGGTTTCGGCTATGGCTACACCTTC	CASSPFEGGFGYGYTF
TRBV7-9	TRBJ2-7	-	-	TGTGCCAGCAGCCTCACCAATTACGAGCAGTACTTC	CASSLTNYEQYF
TRBV7-2	TRBJ2-3	TRBD1	-	TGTGCCAGCAGAACAGGGACAGCCCTTTCAGATACGCAGTATTTT	CASRTGTALSDTQYF
TRBV29-1	TRBJ1-1	-	-	TGCAGCGTTGTGAGGGATATAAACACTGAAGCTTTCTTT	CSVVRDINTEAFF
TRBV6-1	TRBJ1-1	-	-	TGTGCCAGCAGTACCGACAGGAACACTGAAGCTTTCTTT	CASSTDRNTEAFF
TRBV7-9	TRBJ2-7	TRBD2	-	TGTGCCAGCAGCCTCGGGAGGACTAGTTCCTACGAGCAGTACTTC	CASSLGRTSSYEQYF
TRBV4-1	TRBJ2-7	-	-	TGCGCCAGCAGCCAACTAGCCTCCACCTACGAGCAGTACTTC	CASSQLASTYEQYF
TRBV5-1	TRBJ1-3	-	once	TGCGCCAGCAGCTTGGCTTGGTTCGAGCCTCTTGGAAACACCATATATTTT	CASSLAWFEPLGNTIYF
TRBV27	TRBJ1-2	-	-	TGTGCCAGCAGTTTATCGCACGGCTATGGCTACACCTTC	CASSLSHGYGYTF
TRBV28	TRBJ2-3	-	-	TGTGCCAGCAGTTCCCAGGTCACAGATACGCAGTATTTT	CASSSQVTDTQYF
TRBV6-5	TRBJ2-3	-	few	TGTGCCAGCAGTTCCCGCAGTGGCACAGATACGCAGTATTTT	CASSSRSGTDTQYF
TRBV6-4	TRBJ2-1	-	once	TGTGCCAGCAGTCGGGAAGTAGGGGGCTCCTACAATGAGCAGTTCTTC	CASSREVGGSYNEQFF
TRBV18	TRBJ1-2	TRBD1	once	TGTGCCAGCTCACCTTCCGGGACAGGGGGCTCTGGCTACACCTTC	CASSPSGTGGSGYTF
TRBV19	TRBJ1-3	-	-	TGTGCCAGTAGTATAGAAGCCGGAAACACCATATATTTT	CASSIEAGNTIYF
TRBV6-6	TRBJ2-7	TRBD2	few	TGTGCCAGCACAGGTGGCCTCGGGGGGGGGCAGTACTTC	CASTGGLGGGQYF
TRBV7-2	TRBJ1-5	-	-	TGTGCCAGCAGCTCAGAGTATGGGCCCCAGCATTTT	CASSSEYGPQHF
TRBV6-6	TRBJ1-5	TRBD1	-	TGTGCCAGCAGTTTAACAGGGGGACAGCCCCAGCATTTT	CASSLTGGQPQHF
TRBV18	TRBJ2-7	-	-	TGTGCCAGCTCACCGAGGGACACCTACGAGCAGTACTTC	CASSPRDTYEQYF
TRBV5-1	TRBJ1-1	TRBD1	-	TGCGCCAGCAGCTTGTCCCCAGGGGGTAACACTGAAGCTTTCTTT	CASSLSPGGNTEAFF
TRBV28	TRBJ2-7	-	-	TGTGCCAGCAGTCCCGTCGGGACACTGACCTACGAGCAGTACTTC	CASSPVGTLTYEQYF
TRBV6-1	TRBJ2-7	-	-	TGTGCCAGCAGTGAAGCGGATTACTACGAGCAGTACTTC	CASSEADYYEQYF
TRBV5-8	TRBJ1-5	-	-	TGTGCCAGCAGCTTGCCAGCTAGCAATCAGCCCCAGCATTTT	CASSLPASNQPQHF
TRBV23-1	TRBJ2-7	-	-	TGCGCCAGCAGTCCGCCCGGAGATAAGCGGTACTGGGAGCAGTACTTC	CASSPPGDKRYWEQYF
TRBV7-9	TRBJ2-2	-	-	TGTGCCAGCAGCTTACAGGGGACTAACACCGGGGAGCTGTTTTTT	CASSLQGTNTGELFF
TRBV4-3	TRBJ2-7	TRBD2	few	TGCGCCAGCAGCCAAGATGTAGCGGGAGTATACGAGCAGTACTTC	CASSQDVAGVYEQYF
TRBV2	TRBJ2-7	-	-	TGTGCCAGCAGGGACTGGCACTCCTACGAGCAGTACTTC	CASRDWHSYEQYF
TRBV11-3	TRBJ2-1	-	-	TGTGCCAGCAGCCCGAGATTTAGCGGATCGGGCGAGCAGTTCTTC	CASSPRFSGSGEQFF
TRBV27	TRBJ2-1	-	-	TGTGCCAGCATGCCCACACCCCCGGCCTACAATGAGCAGTTCTTC	CASMPTPPAYNEQFF
TRBV28	TRBJ1-3	TRBD1	-	TGTGCCAGCAGTTCCACCGGGACAGGTCCTGCCTCTGGAAACACCATATATTTT	CASSSTGTGPASGNTIYF
TRBV5-1	TRBJ2-5	-	-	TGCGCCAGCAGCTCAGACCAATTTGCGGCCCAGTACTTC	CASSSDQFAAQYF
TRBV28	TRBJ1-1	-	-	TGTGCCAGCAGTTTACCCGGGAACACTGAAGCTTTCTTT	CASSLPGNTEAFF
TRBV5-1	TRBJ2-3	-	-	TGCGCCAGCAGCCCTGGGACGCCGAGCACAGATACGCAGTATTTT	CASSPGTPSTDTQYF
TRBV10-1	TRBJ2-2	-	-	TGCGCCAGCATAGGGGACAACCAGATGACTAGTAACACCGGGGAGCTGTTTTTT	CASIGDNQMTSNTGELFF
TRBV15	TRBJ2-5	TRBD2	-	TGTGCCACCAGCAGAGATAGGCCAGGGCGGGGGCAAGAGACCCAGTACTTC	CATSRDRPGRGQETQYF
TRBV7-3	TRBJ2-2	-	-	TGTGCCAGCAGCTTGGGGCTAGGGGTTGGGGAGCTGTTTTTT	CASSLGLGVGELFF
TRBV2	TRBJ1-4	-	-	TGTGCCAGCAGACAGGTTAATGAAAAACTGTTTTTT	CASRQVNEKLFF
TRBV5-6	TRBJ1-2	TRBD1	-	TGTGCCAGCAGCCTTGGCGGGACAGAGTACTATGGCTACACCTTC	CASSLGGTEYYGYTF
TRBV11-3	TRBJ2-5	-	-	TGTGCCAGCAGCTCGGACGGAGAGACCCAGTACTTC	CASSSDGETQYF
TRBV6-6	TRBJ2-7	TRBD2	-	TGTGCCAGCAGTAGACTAGCGGGAGGGTCCTACGAGCAGTACTTC	CASSRLAGGSYEQYF